The TCR beta chain described here comes from a study of patients with pleural tuberculosis. TCRdb recomputed calls from the reads with MiXCR, one row per CDR3 protein. This table holds tens of thousands of distinct CDR3 sequences, approximately 7.5% found once. This clonotype was counted many times. V was pared by 9 bases and J by 0 bases, with 10 bases between. The CDR3 is made up of 13 amino acids. The germline V gene has CDR1 KGHDR and CDR2 SFDVKD. The origin of this receptor is a human donor with pleural tuberculosis. The chain joins TRBV24-1 to TRBJ2-5; D is tentatively TRBD1 or TRBD2 (5 bases each). The CDR3 loop reads CATRDVNQETQYF. The CDR3 bases are TGTGCCACCCGGGACGTAAACCAAGAGACCCAGTACTTC.